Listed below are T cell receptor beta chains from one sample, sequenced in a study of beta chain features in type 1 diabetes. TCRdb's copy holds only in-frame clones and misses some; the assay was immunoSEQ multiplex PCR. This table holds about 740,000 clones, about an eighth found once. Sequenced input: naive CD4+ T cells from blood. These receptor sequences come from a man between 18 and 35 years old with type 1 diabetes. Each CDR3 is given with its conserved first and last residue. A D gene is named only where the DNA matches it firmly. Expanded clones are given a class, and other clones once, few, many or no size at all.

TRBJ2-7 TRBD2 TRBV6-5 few CASSLERGIYEQYF TGTGCCAGCAGCCTTGAGCGGGGAATCTACGAGCAGTACTTC
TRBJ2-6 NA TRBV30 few CAWDSSGANVLTF TGTGCCTGGGACAGCTCTGGGGCCAACGTCCTGACTTTC
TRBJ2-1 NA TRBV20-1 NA CSAPLYNEQFF TGCAGTGCTCCCCTTTACAATGAGCAGTTCTTC
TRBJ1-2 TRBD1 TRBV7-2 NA CASSGDSYGYTF TGTGCCAGCAGCGGGGACAGCTATGGCTACACCTTC
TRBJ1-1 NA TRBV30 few CAWSPLGFEAFF TGTGCCTGGAGTCCCCTAGGATTTGAAGCTTTCTTT
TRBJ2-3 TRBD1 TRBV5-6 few CASTDGPHSGGASTDTQYF TGTGCCAGCACCGACGGCCCCCACTCAGGGGGTGCTAGCACAGATACGCAGTATTTT
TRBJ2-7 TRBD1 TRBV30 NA CAWSASGGSEQYF TGTGCCTGGAGTGCTTCAGGGGGCTCCGAGCAGTACTTC
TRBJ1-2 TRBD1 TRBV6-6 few CASSWGQGANYGYTF TGTGCCAGCAGTTGGGGACAGGGGGCTAATTATGGCTACACCTTC
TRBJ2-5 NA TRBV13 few CASSARNQETQYF TGTGCCAGCAGCGCCCGGAACCAAGAGACCCAGTACTTC
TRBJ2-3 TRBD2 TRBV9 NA CASSVVAGGQDTQYF TGTGCCAGCAGCGTAGTAGCGGGGGGGCAAGATACGCAGTATTTT
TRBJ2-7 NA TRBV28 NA CASRENAYEQYF TGTGCCAGCAGAGAGAACGCCTACGAGCAGTACTTC
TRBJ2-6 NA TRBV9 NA CASSVDQGRLTGANVLTF TGTGCCAGCAGCGTAGATCAGGGGCGATTAACTGGGGCCAACGTCCTGACTTTC
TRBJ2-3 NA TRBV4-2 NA CASSQDGRQAQYF TGTGCCAGCAGCCAAGATGGACGGCAAGCCCAGTATTTT
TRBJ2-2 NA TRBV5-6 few CASSLRVTGELFF TGTGCCAGCAGCTTGAGAGTCACCGGGGAGCTGTTTTTT
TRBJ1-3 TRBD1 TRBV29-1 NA CSVDDRGFNTIYF TGCAGCGTTGATGACAGGGGATTTAACACCATATATTTT
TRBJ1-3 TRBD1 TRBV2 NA CASRPDRVSGNTIYF TGTGCCAGCAGACCCGACAGGGTTTCTGGAAACACCATATATTTT
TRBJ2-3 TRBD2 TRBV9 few CASSTQLAGATDTQYF TGTGCCAGCAGCACCCAACTAGCGGGGGCCACAGATACGCAGTATTTT
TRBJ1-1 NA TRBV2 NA CASSEQGIGNTEAFF TGTGCCAGCAGTGAACAGGGGATTGGGAACACTGAAGCTTTCTTT
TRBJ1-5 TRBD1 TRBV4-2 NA CASSRQGASNQPQHF TGTGCCAGCAGCCGACAGGGGGCGAGCAATCAGCCCCAGCATTTT
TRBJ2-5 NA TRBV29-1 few CSVERGRQETQYF TGCAGCGTTGAGAGGGGCCGTCAAGAGACCCAGTACTTC
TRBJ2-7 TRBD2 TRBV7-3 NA CASSLGTSPSEQYF TGTGCCAGCAGCCTTGGGACTAGCCCCTCCGAGCAGTACTTC
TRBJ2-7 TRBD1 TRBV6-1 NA CASRTGTGDYEQYF TGTGCCAGCAGAACCGGGACAGGGGACTACGAGCAGTACTTC
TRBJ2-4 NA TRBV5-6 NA CASSLPGTKNIQYF TGTGCCAGCAGCTTGCCCGGGACCAAAAACATTCAGTACTTC
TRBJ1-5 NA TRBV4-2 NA CASSRWDPQEGPQHF TGTGCCAGCAGCCGATGGGACCCCCAGGAAGGGCCCCAGCATTTT
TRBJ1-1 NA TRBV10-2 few CASTFGIQNTEAFF TGCGCCAGCACGTTCGGCATCCAGAACACTGAAGCTTTCTTT
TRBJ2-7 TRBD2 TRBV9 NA CASSVAAGVRTYEQYF TGTGCCAGCAGCGTAGCTGCGGGGGTCAGAACCTACGAGCAGTACTTC
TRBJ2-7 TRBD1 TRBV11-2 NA CASSLVVEWDSTYEQYF TGTGCCAGCAGCTTAGTAGTGGAATGGGACAGCACCTACGAGCAGTACTTC
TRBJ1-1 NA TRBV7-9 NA CASSIEDRNTEAFF TGTGCCAGCAGCATAGAGGACAGGAACACTGAAGCTTTCTTT
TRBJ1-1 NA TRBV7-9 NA CASSPSGVRTEAFF TGTGCCAGCAGCCCTAGTGGGGTAAGGACTGAAGCTTTCTTT
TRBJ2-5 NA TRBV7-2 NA CASSWGKGQLETQYF TGTGCCAGCAGCTGGGGGAAGGGGCAATTGGAGACCCAGTACTTC
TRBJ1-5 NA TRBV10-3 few CAISLGPGLHQPQHF TGTGCCATCAGTCTAGGTCCGGGACTTCATCAGCCCCAGCATTTT
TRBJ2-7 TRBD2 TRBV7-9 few CASRSEEAGDQEQYF TGTGCCAGCAGATCTGAGGAAGCGGGGGATCAAGAGCAGTACTTC
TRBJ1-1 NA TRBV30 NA CAWSVRPGMNTEAFF TGTGCCTGGAGTGTACGCCCGGGAATGAACACTGAAGCTTTCTTT
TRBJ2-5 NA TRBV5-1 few CASSLADSQETQYF TGCGCCAGCAGCTTGGCCGACAGCCAAGAGACCCAGTACTTC
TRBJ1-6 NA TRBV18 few CASSPPSYSDNSPLHF TGTGCCAGCTCACCACCAAGCTATTCCGATAATTCACCCCTCCACTTT
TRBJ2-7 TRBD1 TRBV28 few CASSGTGPREQYF TGTGCCAGCTCCGGGACAGGCCCCCGAGAGCAGTACTTC
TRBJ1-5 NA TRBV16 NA CASSQSEGSNQPQHF TGTGCCAGCAGCCAATCAGAGGGAAGCAATCAGCCCCAGCATTTT
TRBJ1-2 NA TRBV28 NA CASKETDYGYTF TGTGCCAGCAAGGAGACGGACTATGGCTACACCTTC
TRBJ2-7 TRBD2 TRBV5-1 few CASSLSGTRYEQYF TGCGCCAGCAGCTTAAGCGGGACCCGATACGAGCAGTACTTC
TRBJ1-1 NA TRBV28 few CASTPGGRRTEAFF TGTGCCAGCACCCCCGGCGGCAGGAGGACTGAAGCTTTCTTT
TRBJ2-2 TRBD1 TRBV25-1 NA CASSELGQGRNTGELFF TGTGCCAGCAGTGAGCTGGGACAGGGGCGGAACACCGGGGAGCTGTTTTTT
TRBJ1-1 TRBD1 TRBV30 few CAWSPGGTEAFF TGTGCCTGGAGCCCAGGGGGTACTGAAGCTTTCTTT
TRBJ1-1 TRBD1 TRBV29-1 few CSTLEGARAEAFF TGCAGCACCTTAGAGGGGGCTCGGGCTGAAGCTTTCTTT
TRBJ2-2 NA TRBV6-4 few CASSDTDRNTGELFF TGTGCCAGCAGTGACACTGACAGGAACACCGGGGAGCTGTTTTTT
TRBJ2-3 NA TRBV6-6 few CASSYSGPPRDTQYF TGTGCCAGCAGTTACTCTGGGCCGCCCAGAGATACGCAGTATTTT
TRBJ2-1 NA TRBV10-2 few CASMGLGGQFF TGCGCCAGCATGGGCCTAGGTGGCCAGTTCTTC